The present T cell receptor (beta chain) was sequenced within a study of blood T cell repertoires in COVID-19. The wider study: Researchers got acute and convalescent COVID-19 samples from the United States, Italy and Spain. Nucleic acid was either cDNA or gDNA, and it came from T cells, B-cell-depleted T cells, or PBMCs.

Assay: immunoSEQ multiplex PCR; the TCRdb copy retains only in-frame clones and omits some. Of over 200,000 clones in the sample, 65% to 90% were seen once. This clone was counted between two and nine times. This CDR3 spans 13 amino acids. Germline V gives CDR1 LGHNA, CDR2 YNFKEQ. V was pared by 1 base and J by 5 bases, with 7 bases between. Sequencing input: peripheral blood. The gene calls are TRBV4-2 and TRBJ2-3; D call uncertain. This TCR derives from a human donor in a cohort sampled during active COVID-19. CDR3 DNA: TGTGCCAGCAGCCAAGGAGAGAAAGATACGCAGTATTTT. This sequence encodes CASSQGEKDTQYF.